The clone carrying this T cell receptor beta chain has ten or more counts. Its antigen is not known. The data belong to a study of regulatory T cells in long-lasting Graves disease. Study-wide context: Persistent Graves' disease meant over 5 years of antithyroid drugs with positive TSH receptor antibodies. Study conclusions and caveats: Thyroid tissue went unstudied; only peripheral blood was examined. Persistent disease was associated with favored TRBV28 usage and with favored use of TRBJ1-2 and TRBJ2-5.

J lost 5 bases, V lost 2 bases, and 7 bases had no gene match. From germline, CDR1 is MDHEN and CDR2 SYDVKM. The CDR3 extends over 15 amino acids. Construction of TCR beta libraries relied on iRepertoire HTBI primers and on Arm-PCR targeting CDR3 regions. Each CDR3 protein gets one entry after TCRdb re-called the multiplex PCR reads with MiXCR. The sample has about 450,000 distinct CDR3 sequences, around 24% seen once. Time point indicated: persistent/refractory GD, antithyroid drugs over 5 years with positive TRAb. PBMC RNA was the source of the TCR library. The starting material was peripheral blood mononuclear cells (PBMCs), obtained when the disease was refractory, from a patient treated with antithyroid drugs. The rearrangement links TRBV28 to TRBJ1-1, with 8 bases that match TRBD1. The receptor's source is a female donor with Graves disease. The CDR3 here is CASSLMQGAGTEAFF. The CDR3 coding sequence is TGTGCCAGCAGTTTAATGCAGGGGGCAGGAACTGAAGCTTTCTTT.